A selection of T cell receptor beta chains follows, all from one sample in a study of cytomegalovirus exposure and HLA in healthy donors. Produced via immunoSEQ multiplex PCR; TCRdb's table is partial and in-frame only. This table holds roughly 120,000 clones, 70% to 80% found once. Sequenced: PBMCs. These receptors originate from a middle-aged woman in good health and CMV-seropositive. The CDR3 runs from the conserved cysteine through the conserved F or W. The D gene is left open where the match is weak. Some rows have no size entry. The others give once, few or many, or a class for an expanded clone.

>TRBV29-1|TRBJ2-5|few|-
TGCAGCGTTGATCCCAGCGCGGGAGAGACCCAGTACTTC
CSVDPSAGETQYF
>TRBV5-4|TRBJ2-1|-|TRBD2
TGTGCCAGCAGCGCGCTTAGCGGGGGCTACAATGAGCAGTTCTTC
CASSALSGGYNEQFF
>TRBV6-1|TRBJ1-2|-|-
TGTGCCAGCCAAGGGGGGGTTGGGTATGGCTACACCTTC
CASQGGVGYGYTF
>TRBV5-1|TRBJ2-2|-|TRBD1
TGCGCCAGCAGCTCTACAGGGGGCATCGGTAACACCGGGGAGCTGTTTTTT
CASSSTGGIGNTGELFF
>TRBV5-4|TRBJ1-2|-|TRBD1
TGTGCCAGCAGCTTGGCAGGGGGCGCAGGCCTATTCCGGGATGGCTACACCTTC
CASSLAGGAGLFRDGYTF
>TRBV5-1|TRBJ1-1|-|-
TGCGCCAGCAGCTTGCACAGGGCGAACACTGAAGCTTTCTTT
CASSLHRANTEAFF
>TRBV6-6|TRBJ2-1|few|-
TGTGCCAGCAGTTACCCGGACAGCGGGGATGAGCAGTTCTTC
CASSYPDSGDEQFF
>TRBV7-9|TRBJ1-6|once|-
TGTTCCAGCAGCTTCCAGGGAGGCGGTTCACCCCTCCACTTT
CSSSFQGGGSPLHF
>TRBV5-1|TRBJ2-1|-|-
TGCGCCAGCGAACAGGGTTCGTCGTCCTCCTACAATGAGCAGTTCTTC
CASEQGSSSSYNEQFF
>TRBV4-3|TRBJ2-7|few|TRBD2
TGCGCCAGCAGCCAAGATATAGCGCGGGGGGCCCCCTACGAGCAGTACTTC
CASSQDIARGAPYEQYF
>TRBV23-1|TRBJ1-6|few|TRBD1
TGCGCCAGCAGTCAACCCGGGACAGGAGGGTCACCCCTCCACTTT
CASSQPGTGGSPLHF
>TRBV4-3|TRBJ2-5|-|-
TGCGCCAGCAGCCAAGATATGCGGGAGACCCAGTACTTC
CASSQDMRETQYF
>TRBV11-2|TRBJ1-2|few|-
TGTGCCAGTGGCCAGGGTTACGATGGCTACACCTTC
CASGQGYDGYTF
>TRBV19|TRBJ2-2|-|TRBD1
TGTGCCACCCCCGGGACAGGGGACACCGGGGAGCTGTTTTTT
CATPGTGDTGELFF
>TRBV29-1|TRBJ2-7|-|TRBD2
TGCAGCTTCTTCGGGGCTAGCGGGGGGGTCTACGAGCAGTACTTC
CSFFGASGGVYEQYF
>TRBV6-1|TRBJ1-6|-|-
TGTGCCAGCAGTAATCAGGGCGTCTGGACCCTCCACTTT
CASSNQGVWTLHF
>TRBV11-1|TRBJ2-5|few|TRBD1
TGTGCCAGCAGCTCCCGAGGGGGGCAGGGGGCAATGGAGACCCAGTACTTC
CASSSRGGQGAMETQYF
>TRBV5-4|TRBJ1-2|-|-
TGTGCCAGCAGCTTGGACAGGGTGGCCCTCTATGGCTACACCTTC
CASSLDRVALYGYTF